The 7 T cell receptor beta chains below were found in one sample sequenced in a study of beta chain features in type 1 diabetes. Expressed TCRB transcripts were sequenced because the entire RNA isolate underwent reverse transcription. Here immunoSEQ multiplex PCR was the method, and the copy in TCRdb shows in-frame clones only, minus some. The sample contains about 360,000 clones, over 10% of which appear only once. Sample: naive CD4+ T cells from blood. These TCRs come from a man aged 18 to 29 in good health.

J is TRBJ2-1 and V is TRBV7-3; 10 bases line up with TRBD2. The CDR3 runs to 17 residues. With 5 bases clipped from V and 6 bases from J, the junction kept 13 bases outside the gene matches. CDR1 and CDR2 (germline): SGHTA, FQGTGA. CDR3: CASSLRASGSGINEQFF. As DNA, the CDR3 is TGTGCCAGCAGCCTAAGGGCTAGCGGGAGTGGGATCAATGAGCAGTTCTTC.

This clone was seen more than once but under ten times. This sequence joins TRBV5-4 and TRBJ2-7; 9 bases line up with TRBD1. V lost 3 bases and J lost 3; bases outside the gene matches: 4. The CDR3 is made up of 14 amino acids. Germline-derived CDR1 and CDR2 are SGHNT and YYREEE (reference sequence). In nucleotides, the CDR3 is TGTGCCAGCAGCTCCGGGGACAGGGACTACGAGCAGTACTTC. Encoded protein: CASSSGDRDYEQYF.

The genes are TRBV5-1 and TRBJ2-2; perhaps TRBD2 as D (6 bases). This CDR3 spans 14 amino acids. V was pared by 0 bases and J by 5 bases, with 8 bases between. Germline V gene sequence: CDR1 SGHRS, CDR2 YFSETQ. The CDR3 protein is CASSLVGRTGELFF. The CDR3 nucleotides read TGCGCCAGCAGCTTGGTTGGGAGGACCGGGGAGCTGTTTTTT.

This clone was found a few times. This chain links TRBV28 with TRBJ2-7; 7 bases are shared with TRBD2. Germline trimming cut 1 base from V and 5 bases from J; bases unmatched to any gene: 8. Germline V gene lookup returns CDR1 MDHEN and CDR2 SYDVKM. This CDR3 has 15 amino acids. The CDR3 sequence is CASSLSSLGGDEQYF. As DNA, the CDR3 is TGTGCCAGCAGTTTATCCTCCCTGGGGGGGGACGAGCAGTACTTC.

The chain links TRBV19 to TRBJ2-3, with 10 bases aligning to TRBD2. J was trimmed by 6 bases and V by 6 bases; bases with no gene match: 6. The CDR3 loop spans 14 amino acids. The germline V gene encodes CDR1 LNHDA and CDR2 SQIVND (reference sequence). The CDR3: CASRASGSPDTQYF. The CDR3 DNA reads TGTGCCAGTAGAGCTAGCGGGAGCCCCGATACGCAGTATTTT.

This clone turned up a few times. The chain uses TRBV29-1 and TRBJ2-1; the match to TRBD1 covers 8 bases. Trimming at V came to 2 bases and at J to 9 bases, leaving 12 bases not matched to a gene. The V gene's germline CDR1 is SQVTM and CDR2 ANQGSEA. There are 15 residues in the CDR3. CDR3 coding DNA: TGCAGCGTTGAAACCCTCGGGCAGGGGGCAGGTGAGCAGTTCTTC. Protein sequence: CSVETLGQGAGEQFF.

This clone was found a few times. The same CDR3 is also encoded by other DNA sequences in this sample. The chain joins TRBV30 to TRBJ1-5; D unclear. This CDR3 spans 14 amino acids. Trimming shortened V by 1 base and J by 2 bases, and 9 bases separated the two germline ends. CDR1 and CDR2 from the germline V gene are GTSNPN and SVGIG (reference sequence). CDR3 in DNA: TGTGCCTGGAGTGGGGGAGGTGGCAATCAGCCCCAGCATTTT. Encoded protein: CAWSGGGGNQPQHF.